The entry below gives a single T cell receptor (beta chain) sequence along with its context. Antigen specificity is unknown. V shed 5 bases and J 4 bases; nucleotides not matched to a gene: 7. The V gene's germline CDR1 is SEHNR and CDR2 FQNEAQ (reference sequence). This CDR3 spans 14 amino acids. Here immunoSEQ multiplex PCR was the method, and the copy in TCRdb shows in-frame clones only, minus some. The sample lists about 1 million clones; roughly 80% were seen once. The sample belongs to a study of shared clonotypes between healthy human individuals. Notes on the study in general: It was the non-shared clonotypes that had lower generation probabilities than clonotypes shared by all four donors.

The sample consisted of memory CD4+ T cells sorted from blood. The subset is: CD45RA-negative fraction. The sequence was collected from a man aged 18-30 years in good health. V and J are TRBV7-9 and TRBJ2-7, with 8 bases that match TRBD1. CDR3 sequence: CASSPGRGLYEQYF. In nucleotides, the CDR3 is TGTGCCAGCAGCCCCGGCAGGGGGCTATACGAGCAGTACTTC.